One TCR beta chain is described in this entry. CDR3 length: 15 residues. The V segment lost 5 bases and the J segment 3 bases; nucleotides outside the gene matches: 7. Germline CDR1 and CDR2: SGHVS and FNYEAQ. This entry is derived from a study of blood T cell repertoires in COVID-19. Overall study context: COVID-19 samples from acute and convalescent phases originated in the United States, Italy and Spain.

Repertoires were generated with immunoSEQ multiplex PCR, while TCRdb's copy carries only in-frame clones and drops some. Among approximately 25,000 clones listed, roughly nine tenths were seen once. This receptor was obtained from a human donor with active COVID-19. The donor label of this sample is uncertain. V gene TRBV7-6 combines with J gene TRBJ2-7; TRBD2 aligns across 10 bases. Sequenced: peripheral blood. CDR3 nucleotide sequence: TGTGCCAGCAGCCTTTCTAGCGGGGGTAGCTACGAGCAGTACTTC. Its translation: CASSLSSGGSYEQYF.